The 23 T cell receptor beta chains below all came from one sample that was sequenced in a study of blood T cells in healthy people across ages. Primers used in a second PCR of roughly 6 to 12 cycles were a sample-barcoded 5' primer and a J-beta primer mix. TCRdb re-analysed the 5' RACE reads in MiXCR, keeping a single row per CDR3 protein. The sample holds some 900,000 distinct CDR3 sequences, around 48% seen once. The specimen sequenced was blood. The source is a man aged 25 to 40 in good health.

Regarding this clonotype: Compared with germline, one end of the junction differs, possibly owing to a read error. This chain joins TRBV4-3 and TRBJ1-1; D is possibly TRBD1 (5 bases). This CDR3 spans 16 amino acids. Germline V gives CDR1 LGHNA, CDR2 YSLEER. CDR3: CASSQDRARPDTEAFF. The CDR3 DNA reads as TGCGCCAGCAGCCAAGATAGGGCCCGCCCGGACACCGAAGCTTTCTTT.

This clonotype appeared a few times. J is TRBJ1-5 and V is TRBV28; 8 nucleotides line up with TRBD1. CDR1 and CDR2 from the germline V gene are MDHEN and SYDVKM. The CDR3 totals 15 residues. V was clipped by 6 bases and J by 0 bases; unmatched bases: 4. The CDR3 DNA reads TGTGCCAGCAGATTTACAGGGGGTAGCAATCAGCCCCAGCATTTT. Translating gives CASRFTGGSNQPQHF.

This clonotype was seen only a few times. This chain connects TRBV20-1 to TRBJ1-5; D possibly corresponds to TRBD1 (5 bases). This CDR3 comprises 17 residues. Germline V lookup: CDR1 DFQATT, CDR2 SNEGSKA (reference sequence). V gave up 3 bases and J gave up 7 bases, with 25 bases separating them. The CDR3 DNA follows: TGCAGTGCTAGTTCCAGGACAAGACGCCAGATACGACAGCCCCAGCATTTT. Its protein product is CSASSRTRRQIRQPQHF.

The V gene is TRBV29-1, the J gene TRBJ1-1, with D possibly being TRBD1 (5 bases). V lost 2 bases to trimming and J lost 4 bases, with 14 bases between them. The germline V gene has CDR1 SQVTM and CDR2 ANQGSEA. There are 14 residues in the CDR3. The CDR3 sequence: CSVEPRVGSTEAFF. The CDR3 DNA sequence: TGCAGCGTTGAACCCAGGGTGGGAAGCACTGAAGCTTTCTTT.

This chain joins TRBV5-1 and TRBJ2-2; a possible D gene is TRBD1 (6 bases). CDR3 length equals 17 residues. Germline V lookup: CDR1 SGHRS, CDR2 YFSETQ. Trimming left V 2 bases short and J 0 bases short, with 14 bases between. The CDR3 is CASSFTGQPANTGELFF. As DNA, the CDR3 is TGCGCCAGCAGCTTTACCGGACAGCCCGCGAACACCGGGGAGCTGTTTTTT.

This clonotype was counted a few times. This rearrangement joins TRBV3-1 to TRBJ2-7, with D maybe TRBD1 (7 bases). CDR3 size: 15 residues. Per the germline V gene, CDR1 is LGHDT and CDR2 is YNNKEL (reference sequence). Trimming took 4 bases from V and 7 from J, leaving 20 bases between them. The CDR3 region is CASSLEGAGSSEQYF. For the CDR3, the DNA is TGTGCCAGCAGCCTGGAGGGGGCAGGGTCCTCAGAGCAGTACTTC.

This clonotype appeared a few times. The chain joins TRBV29-1 to TRBJ1-1; D possibly corresponds to TRBD1 (6 bases). CDR1 and CDR2 from the germline V gene are SQVTM and ANQGSEA. This CDR3 spans 17 amino acids. Trimming removed 3 bases at V and 5 bases at J, with 25 bases between. The CDR3 sequence: CSVDLPDRIKGGTEAFF. DNA of the CDR3: TGCAGCGTTGATCTTCCTGACCGCATCAAAGGGGGGACTGAAGCTTTCTTT.

This clonotype was seen just once. In DNA, the CDR3 is TGTGCCAGCAGTTTTAAACAGGGGGGTCAGCCCCAGCATTTT. Residues: CASSFKQGGQPQHF. The chain links TRBV7-2 to TRBJ1-5; TRBD1 agrees at 8 bases. In germline, CDR1 is SGHTA, CDR2 FQGNSA. Trimming removed 6 bases from V and 6 bases from J; junction bases left unmatched: 7. This CDR3 has 14 residues.

The CDR3 DNA reads as TGCAGCGTTGGGACAGGGGCGAGCGAGCAGTACTTC. Its translation: CSVGTGASEQYF. The chain combines TRBV29-1 with TRBJ2-7; 9 bases match TRBD1. Germline V gene data show CDR1 as SQVTM and CDR2 as ANQGSEA. This CDR3 comprises 12 residues. V trimming: 4 bases; J trimming: 6 bases; junction bases outside the gene matches: 4.

This sequence joins TRBV24-1 and TRBJ2-1; D not resolved. V was clipped by 2 bases and J by 0 bases, with 10 bases between them. In germline, CDR1 is KGHDR, CDR2 SFDVKD. The CDR3 runs 16 residues. The CDR3 DNA is TGTGCCACCAGTGATTCAAGCCCCAGCTCCTACAATGAGCAGTTCTTC. It translates to CATSDSSPSSYNEQFF.

The V gene is TRBV6-5, the J gene TRBJ2-7; perhaps TRBD2 as D (6 bases). This CDR3 spans 15 amino acids. CDR1 is MNHEY and CDR2 is SVGAGI in the germline V gene. Trimming shortened V by 2 bases and J by 0 bases, and 11 bases separated the two germline ends. CDR3 DNA: TGTGCCAGCAGTTACGCCGGGGGAAGCTCCTACGAGCAGTACTTC. Its protein is CASSYAGGSSYEQYF.

CDR3 loop: CSVGEFRASTDTQYF. As DNA, the CDR3 is TGCAGCGTTGGGGAGTTCAGGGCCAGCACAGATACGCAGTATTTT. The chain combines TRBV29-1 with TRBJ2-3, with D possibly being TRBD1 or TRBD2 (5 bases each). V was clipped by 4 bases and J by 0 bases, with 14 bases between them. Germline CDR1 is SQVTM and CDR2 is ANQGSEA. The CDR3 loop spans 15 amino acids.

The chain uses TRBV21-1 and TRBJ1-5; the listed D gene, TRBD1, was not tested against the DNA. TRBV21-1 is an annotated pseudogene. The CDR3 is 15 amino acids. This CDR3 is CASSKATGVNQPQHF. CDR3 bases: TGTGCCAGCAGCAAAGCAACAGGGGTCAATCAGCCCCAGCATTTT.

This sequence joins TRBV3-1 and TRBJ2-7; the match to TRBD1 covers 8 bases. This CDR3 has 16 amino acids. V was clipped by 0 bases and J by 0 bases; unmatched bases: 4. Germline V gives CDR1 LGHDT, CDR2 YNNKEL (reference sequence). The CDR3 spells CASSQEAGGLSYEQYF. The CDR3 DNA is TGTGCCAGCAGCCAAGAGGCAGGGGGCCTCTCCTACGAGCAGTACTTC.

This rearrangement joins TRBV7-9 to TRBJ1-5; D is undetermined. Trimming shortened V by 1 base and J by 7 bases, and 8 bases separated the two germline ends. CDR1 and CDR2 from the germline V gene are SEHNR and FQNEAQ (reference sequence). The CDR3 sequence is 13 residues long. The CDR3, as DNA: TGTGCCAGCAGCTTAGTGGCGGGGCAGCCCCAGCATTTT. Protein product: CASSLVAGQPQHF.

The V gene is TRBV24-1, the J gene TRBJ2-1, with 8 bases lining up with TRBD1. J lost 7 bases, V lost 3 bases, and 19 bases had no gene match. CDR1 is KGHDR and CDR2 is SFDVKD in the germline V gene. This CDR3 contains 19 residues. In DNA form, the CDR3 reads TGTGCCACCAGTGATCATCTTAGCCGTACAGGGGGGAGTTTAAATGAGCAGTTCTTC. Translated: CATSDHLSRTGGSLNEQFF.

The chain uses TRBV7-2 and TRBJ2-7; D is uncertain. The CDR3 has 14 residues. Germline V CDR1 and CDR2: SGHTA, FQGNSA. V lost 1 base, J lost 4 bases, and 11 bases lay in between. This chain's CDR3 is CASSLDASGYEQYF. In DNA, the CDR3 is TGTGCCAGCAGCTTAGACGCCTCCGGATACGAGCAGTACTTC.

Points on this clonotype: An end of the junction does not agree with germline; a read error may underlie this. V is TRBV12-3 or TRBV12-4 and J is TRBJ2-3; D unresolved. The CDR3 contains 15 residues. The CDR3 nucleotides read TGTGTCAGCAGTTTTGGTAGGGCGAATACAGATACGCAGTATTTT. It specifies CVSSFGRANTDTQYF.

There are a few counts of this clonotype. The rearrangement links TRBV29-1 to TRBJ1-2; D not resolved. The germline V gene encodes CDR1 SQVTM and CDR2 ANQGSEA. CDR3 size: 14 residues. Trimming removed 7 bases at V and 3 bases at J, with 18 bases between. CDR3 sequence reads: CSGIWTADHYGYTF. The CDR3 nucleotides read TGCAGCGGCATATGGACGGCGGATCACTATGGCTACACCTTC. Full variable domain (outside the CDR3, taken from reference TRBV29-1 and TRBJ1-2): SAVISQKPSRDICQRGTSLTIQCQVDSQVTMMFWYRQQPGQSLTLIATANQGSEATYESGFVIDKFPISRPNLTFSTLTVSNMSPEDSSIYLCSGIWTADHYGYTFGSGTRLTVV.

The rearrangement uses TRBV4-2 and TRBJ2-5; 7 bases line up with TRBD2. With the DNA end fitting TRBJ2-7 better, the J assignment may be wrong. The CDR3 has 14 residues. Germline CDR1 reads LGHNA; CDR2 reads YNFKEQ. The CDR3 coding sequence is TGTGCCAGCAGCCACCCAGGGAGGGGAAGCGAGCAGTACTTC. Its protein product is CASSHPGRGSEQYF.

This clonotype appeared a few times. The V gene is TRBV21-1, the J gene TRBJ1-4; whether TRBD1, the table's D call, matches the DNA was not checked. TRBV21-1 counts as a pseudogene. The CDR3 sequence is 18 residues long. The CDR3 DNA reads TGTGCCAGCAGCACAAAAAGGACAGGGGGAAGGACTAATGAAAAACTGTTTTTT. Translation gives CASSTKRTGGRTNEKLFF.

The J gene is TRBJ1-6, the V gene TRBV2; 9 bases line up with TRBD1. The V gene's germline CDR1 is SNHLY and CDR2 FYNNEI. The V and J ends lost 6 bases and 6 bases, in that order; junction bases with no gene match: 9. This CDR3 is built from 16 residues. The CDR3 protein is CASRVDRGSINSPLHF. The DNA for the CDR3 is TGTGCCAGCAGGGTTGACAGGGGGTCTATTAATTCACCCCTCCACTTT.

The chain uses TRBV20-1 and TRBJ2-5; TRBD1 aligns across 7 bases. From germline, CDR1 is DFQATT and CDR2 SNEGSKA (reference sequence). Unmatched junction bases numbered 8, after V lost 3 bases and J lost 1 base. This CDR3 region has 15 residues. The DNA of the CDR3 is TGCAGTGCTAGCTTTGGGACAGACCCCCAAGAGACCCAGTACTTC. Protein sequence: CSASFGTDPQETQYF.